These T cell receptor beta chains were read from a single sample in a study of blood T cell repertoires in COVID-19. Generated by immunoSEQ multiplex PCR, the TCRdb table keeps only in-frame clones and is missing some. The sample lists around 170,000 clones; approximately 87% were seen once. Sample: peripheral blood. The receptors stem from a woman between 70 and 85 years old with acute or convalescent COVID-19. Both conserved end residues are part of each CDR3. D genes are given only for firm matches. Size is stated for part of the rows, as once, few or many counts, or as a class when the clone is expanded.

TRBV5-4	TRBD1	.	TRBJ1-6	TGTGCCAGCAGCCGATGGGCCGGGACAGGGGATTCACCCCTCCACTTT	CASSRWAGTGDSPLHF
TRBV7-2	.	.	TRBJ2-3	TGTGCCAGCAGCTTAGCCGGTCCCCGCACAGATACGCAGTATTTT	CASSLAGPRTDTQYF
TRBV4-3	TRBD2	.	TRBJ2-3	TGCGCCAGCAGCCAAGATTCGGGGGGAAAGGCAGATACGCAGTATTTT	CASSQDSGGKADTQYF
TRBV7-8	TRBD1	.	TRBJ1-5	TGTGCCAGCAGCTCCTCGGACAGGAGTCAGCCCCAGCATTTT	CASSSSDRSQPQHF
TRBV15	TRBD1	.	TRBJ1-5	TGTGCCACCAGCCCAGACAGGGATACTGGTCAGCCCCAGCATTTT	CATSPDRDTGQPQHF
TRBV5-8	.	once	TRBJ1-5	TGTGCCAGCAGCCCTATGGGGGGGAGCAATCAGCCCCAGCATTTT	CASSPMGGSNQPQHF
TRBV27	TRBD1	.	TRBJ2-1	TGTGCCAGCAGCCGGGACAGGTGGGAACGAAATGAGCAGTTCTTC	CASSRDRWERNEQFF
TRBV6-5	TRBD1	.	TRBJ1-1	TGTGCCAGCAGCCGGACAGGGGTTACTGAAGCTTTCTTT	CASSRTGVTEAFF
TRBV3-1/TRBV3-2	TRBD1	.	TRBJ2-1	TGTGCCAGCAGCCCGAAGCACGGGACAGGGGGATACAATGAGCAGTTCTTC	CASSPKHGTGGYNEQFF
TRBV27	.	once	TRBJ1-6	TGTGCCAGCAGTCTCAATCACAGGGTAGTGAATTCACCCCTCCACTTT	CASSLNHRVVNSPLHF
TRBV6-2/TRBV6-3	TRBD2	.	TRBJ2-7	TGTGCCAGCAAGTACTCACTAGCGGGGGACGAGCAGTACTTC	CASKYSLAGDEQYF
TRBV24-1	TRBD1	.	TRBJ1-2	TGTGCCACCAGTGATTCGACGACAGGGTTTCGTGGCTACACCTTC	CATSDSTTGFRGYTF
TRBV29-1	TRBD1	.	TRBJ1-1	TGCAGCGTTACGGAGGGGGCGGCTTTCTTT	CSVTEGAAFF
TRBV4-2	TRBD1	.	TRBJ1-1	TGTGCCAGCAGCCAAGATCGACAGGGTGGGGCTGAAGCTTTCTTT	CASSQDRQGGAEAFF
TRBV5-5	.	.	TRBJ1-6	TGTGCCAGCAGCTTGGACAGTAATTCACCCCTCCACTTT	CASSLDSNSPLHF
TRBV7-2	.	.	TRBJ1-1	TGTGCCAGCAGCTTATCCCGCGGGCCTTTGGGGGCTTTCTTT	CASSLSRGPLGAFF
TRBV5-4	TRBD2	.	TRBJ2-3	TGTGCCAGCAGCTTGAGGGGAGCGGGGGGTCCAGATACGCAGTATTTT	CASSLRGAGGPDTQYF
TRBV6-1	.	.	TRBJ1-3	TGTGCCAGCAGTGAAGACAGGGCGGCGAACACCATATATTTT	CASSEDRAANTIYF
TRBV11-2	TRBD2	few	TRBJ2-7	TGTGCCAGCAGCTTAGAGGGGGGACTAGCAATCGAGCAGTACTTC	CASSLEGGLAIEQYF
TRBV28	TRBD1	.	TRBJ2-5	TGTGCCAGCAGATCTACCCGAGACAGGGGGCCGACACAAGAGACCCAGTACTTC	CASRSTRDRGPTQETQYF
TRBV28	TRBD2	.	TRBJ2-1	TGTGCCAGCGCAGCGGGATGGGGTACAGCGTACAATGAGCAGTTCTTC	CASAAGWGTAYNEQFF
TRBV30	TRBD1	.	TRBJ1-1	TGTGCCTGGAGCAAGGGGACAGGGAACACTGAAGCTTTCTTT	CAWSKGTGNTEAFF
TRBV10-2	.	once	TRBJ1-5	TGCGCCAGCAGACGACAGGCGGATCAGCCCCAGCATTTT	CASRRQADQPQHF